A selection of T cell receptor beta chains follows, all from one sample in a study of T cells expressing NK-cell markers. TCRdb re-called the 5' RACE reads and gives one entry per CDR3 protein, without DNA. The table gives roughly 180,000 distinct CDR3 sequences; the top ten clones make up roughly 18% of it. The sequenced material came from blood T cells: a sorted CD56 or NKG2C T cell subset, CD4+ or CD8+ T cells, or bulk PBMC T cells (not recorded which). The receptor source for this set is a woman aged 18 to 75 in good health. Each CDR3 is given with its conserved first and last residue.

J	V	CDR3
TRBJ2-3	TRBV4-1	CASSQQGTNGADTQYF
TRBJ1-1	TRBV20-1	CSARDSQGREAFF
TRBJ2-3	TRBV20-1	CSARESLTSGIQGDTQYF
TRBJ2-7	TRBV7-9	CASSSTTGTGVGEQYF
TRBJ2-1	TRBV11-2	CASSSQRAVYNEQFF
TRBJ2-2	TRBV2	CASKGQGRGELFF
TRBJ2-7	TRBV19	CASRTPGSYEQYF
TRBJ1-1	TRBV4-2	CASSQEGGTSRAFF
TRBJ2-1	TRBV5-1	CASSAAGTSGRSYNEQFF
TRBJ1-6	TRBV20-1	CSARLTFQGQNNSPLHF
TRBJ1-4	TRBV12-3/TRBV12-4	CASSLAVGGASEKLFF
TRBJ2-2	TRBV6-5	CASRHLGGELFF
TRBJ2-7	TRBV7-2	CASSLPTVASYEQYF
TRBJ2-1	TRBV5-1	CASSPHSTSGGALGNEQFF
TRBJ2-1	TRBV3-1	CASSQDMGTIYNEQFF
TRBJ1-1	TRBV15	CATRGDRGTEAFF
TRBJ2-1	TRBV5-1	CASSETGTRDEQFF
TRBJ2-7	TRBV20-1	CSASGRALGEQYF
TRBJ2-3	TRBV4-1	CASSGRLAGVTDTQYF
TRBJ2-4	TRBV2	CASKLGGRNIQYF
TRBJ1-2	TRBV5-1	CASSLASGNPYGYTF
TRBJ2-5	TRBV7-2	CASSFGLAGGETQYF
TRBJ2-3	TRBV4-2	CASSQGGTSGGNTDTQYF
TRBJ1-1	TRBV10-3	CAISKGTTLKNTEAFF
TRBJ2-7	TRBV28	CASRGTGYSYEQYF
TRBJ2-4	TRBV12-3/TRBV12-4	CASSESWNGYIQYF
TRBJ2-7	TRBV9	CASSGHGTESYEQYF
TRBJ2-1	TRBV12-3/TRBV12-4	CASSTPSVGAVRNEQFF
TRBJ1-1	TRBV7-9	CASSLGWGVPAEAFF
TRBJ2-5	TRBV27	CASSVDRAGGTQYF
TRBJ1-2	TRBV20-1	CSARGTLNYGYTF
TRBJ2-1	TRBV7-9	CASSYRTSGKNEQFF
TRBJ2-3	TRBV6-1	CASSDGTSTDTQYF
TRBJ1-1	TRBV4-1	CASSHLGRVNTEAFF
TRBJ2-1	TRBV10-3	CAIGTQADNEQFF
TRBJ2-7	TRBV28	CASRNHLAAYEQYF
TRBJ2-1	TRBV7-9	CASSSHSGGDYNEQFF
TRBJ2-7	TRBV20-1	CSASPLGPTYEQYF
TRBJ2-1	TRBV12-3/TRBV12-4	CASSLRGGPYNEQFF
TRBJ2-7	TRBV20-1	CSARRGANPYEQYF
TRBJ2-7	TRBV11-2	CASSWGQIYEQYF
TRBJ1-1	TRBV6-6	CASTRINTEAFF
TRBJ2-7	TRBV5-4	CASSTEVPYEQYF
TRBJ2-3	TRBV5-6	CASSLASGTQYF
TRBJ2-7	TRBV5-1	CASSLGRGQYPYEQYF
TRBJ2-1	TRBV20-1	CSAPSLAGYNEQFF
TRBJ1-2	TRBV6-1	CASSPVVNNYGYTF
TRBJ2-7	TRBV2	CATSRLGIGYEQYF
TRBJ1-2	TRBV20-1	CILTGGDYGYTF
TRBJ1-1	TRBV20-1	CSARRQGAGTEAFF
TRBJ2-2	TRBV4-1	CASSQTSGRNTGELFF
TRBJ2-7	TRBV29-1	CSVCVGGSSCYEQYF
TRBJ2-7	TRBV5-1	CASSGRRGGTYEQYF
TRBJ2-5	TRBV4-1	CASSQDRLAEGETQYF
TRBJ2-3	TRBV20-1	CSAAGEDTDTQYF
TRBJ1-5	TRBV12-3/TRBV12-4	CASSFVGQLIQPQHF
TRBJ1-2	TRBV5-1	CASSSNPGAVNAGYTF
TRBJ2-2	TRBV4-1	CASSQGGTVKNTGELFF
TRBJ1-2	TRBV20-1	CSARWERGYGYTF